The 27 T cell receptor beta chains listed next were all sequenced from one sample in a study of T cells in Graves' hyperthyroidism and ophthalmopathy. Amplification of TCR beta CDR3 regions was performed using RNA transcripts as template. The study used the HTBI primer set for a first-round RT-PCR of the TCR CDR3. TCRdb recomputed calls from the multiplex PCR reads with MiXCR, one row per CDR3 protein. Of approximately 410,000 distinct CDR3 sequences listed, approximately 13% are singletons. Sequencing used blood. Receptor source: a woman between 18 and 29 years old with Graves' hyperthyroidism.

J is TRBJ2-2 and V is TRBV30; D might be TRBD2 (6 bases). Germline V lookup: CDR1 GTSNPN, CDR2 SVGIG (reference sequence). The CDR3 spans 11 residues. The DNA of the CDR3 is TGTGGATCGGGGGACGACGGGGAGCTGTTTTTT. It specifies CGSGDDGELFF.

The gene calls are TRBV20-1 and TRBJ1-5; D is undetermined. V was clipped by 2 bases and J by 0 bases, with 11 bases between them. Germline V CDR1 and CDR2: DFQATT, SNEGSKA (reference sequence). CDR3 length equals 15 residues. CDR3 DNA: TGCAGTGCTAGATCCGGAGATTATAGCAATCAGCCCCAGCATTTT. Residues: CSARSGDYSNQPQHF.

At least ten counts were recorded for this clonotype. The chain combines TRBV20-1 with TRBJ2-5; 10 bases are a match to TRBD1. The CDR3 runs to 16 residues. CDR1 is DFQATT, CDR2 SNEGSKA, per germline (reference sequence). After removal of 6 bases from V and 5 bases from J, the junction contained 15 bases not matched to a gene. The CDR3 reads CSANGQGGHGTETQYF. DNA for the CDR3: TGCAGTGCGAATGGACAGGGGGGACACGGGACGGAGACCCAGTACTTC.

V is TRBV28 and J is TRBJ2-5; 12 bases fit TRBD1. CDR3 length equals 18 residues. Trimming removed 5 bases from V and 5 bases from J; junction bases left unmatched: 15. Germline V gene sequence: CDR1 MDHEN, CDR2 SYDVKM. The CDR3 protein is CASSPALSGTGGGETQYF. In DNA, the CDR3 is TGTGCCAGCAGTCCAGCCCTGTCCGGGACAGGGGGCGGGGAGACCCAGTACTTC. Combining the CDR3 with reference TRBV28 and TRBJ2-5 gives the whole variable domain DVKVTQSSRYLVKRTGEKVFLECVQDMDHENMFWYRQDPGLGLRLIYFSYDVKMKEKGDIPEGYSVSREKKERFSLILESASTNQTSMYLCASSPALSGTGGGETQYFGPGTRLLVL.

This clonotype was counted between two and nine times. This chain links TRBV20-1 with TRBJ2-6; D is unresolved. Germline CDR1 reads DFQATT; CDR2 reads SNEGSKA (reference sequence). The CDR3 length is 15 residues. The V end lost 2 bases, the J end lost 0 bases, and 8 bases lay between the germline ends. CDR3 bases: TGCAGTGCTAGATGGCCCCCCTCTGGGGCCAACGTCCTGACTTTC. Protein: CSARWPPSGANVLTF.

The V call is TRBV28, the J call TRBJ2-1; 14 nucleotides line up with TRBD2. Unmatched junction bases numbered 11, after V lost 6 bases and J lost 10 bases. This CDR3 is built from 16 residues. Germline assignment: CDR1 MDHEN and CDR2 SYDVKM. In DNA, the CDR3 is TGTGCCAGCAGCCTACGAACGACTAGCGGGAGGGCCGAGCAGTTCTTC. As protein: CASSLRTTSGRAEQFF. Using reference TRBV28 and TRBJ2-1 for the parts outside the CDR3, the full variable domain is DVKVTQSSRYLVKRTGEKVFLECVQDMDHENMFWYRQDPGLGLRLIYFSYDVKMKEKGDIPEGYSVSREKKERFSLILESASTNQTSMYLCASSLRTTSGRAEQFFGPGTRLTVL.

This clonotype was seen many times. The DNA of the CDR3 is TGTGCCAGCAGCTTCCGGACAGGGCATGAGCAGTTCTTC. Protein sequence: CASSFRTGHEQFF. This sequence joins TRBV11-3 and TRBJ2-1; 8 nucleotides align to TRBD1. Germline V gives CDR1 SGHNT, CDR2 YENEEA. V lost 3 bases to trimming and J lost 8 bases; unmatched junction nucleotides: 3. The CDR3 length is 13 residues.

In its sample, this clonotype was seen many times. The chain joins TRBV11-2 to TRBJ2-7; unclear D gene. The CDR3 totals 13 residues. V lost 2 bases and J lost 6, with 11 bases in between. Germline loops: CDR1 SGHAT, CDR2 FQNNGV. The CDR3 here is CASSLRNRREQYF. The CDR3 DNA is TGTGCCAGCAGCTTAAGGAATCGTCGCGAGCAGTACTTC.

This clonotype has ten or more counts. The chain carries TRBV20-1 and TRBJ1-4; maybe TRBD1 (6 bases). Germline V lookup: CDR1 DFQATT, CDR2 SNEGSKA (reference sequence). Trimming removed 0 bases from V and 0 bases from J, with 14 bases in between. The CDR3 consists of 17 residues. The CDR3 bases are TGCAGTGCTAGAGATCAAGGGGGGATGGCAACTAATGAAAAACTGTTTTTT. It yields the protein CSARDQGGMATNEKLFF.

This clonotype has only a few counts. This chain links TRBV3-1 with TRBJ1-4, with D tentatively TRBD1 (5 bases). Between the trimmed V and J ends, which lost 4 bases and 5 bases, there was a span of 14 bases. The germline CDR1 and CDR2 sequences are LGHDT and YNNKEL (reference sequence). The CDR3 is 15 residues long. The CDR3: CASSRIRGGNEKLFF. CDR3 coding DNA: TGTGCCAGCAGCCGGATTAGGGGTGGGAATGAAAAACTGTTTTTT.

This clonotype appeared many times. The J gene is TRBJ2-7, the V gene TRBV20-1, with 9 nucleotides matching TRBD2. The J segment lost 5 bases and the V segment lost 0 bases, leaving 5 bases of the junction unmatched. This CDR3 is 14 amino acids long. CDR1 DFQATT and CDR2 SNEGSKA come from the germline V gene (reference sequence). The CDR3 DNA reads TGCAGTGCTAGAGAGGGGACTAGCCGCGACGAGCAGTACTTC. Translation: CSAREGTSRDEQYF.

V and J are TRBV7-3 and TRBJ2-5; 8 nucleotides agree with TRBD2. This CDR3 is 15 amino acids long. The trim removed 5 bases at V and 4 bases at J, leaving 9 bases unmatched. The germline CDR1 and CDR2 sequences are SGHTA and FQGTGA. CDR3 nucleotide sequence: TGTGCCAGCAGCCCGCCCGGGGGGGTAAGAGAGACCCAGTACTTC. Its protein product is CASSPPGGVRETQYF.

In this sample, this clonotype turned up a few times. The chain uses TRBV6-1 and TRBJ1-1; 7 bases are a match to TRBD1. V was pared by 6 bases and J by 3 bases, with 16 bases of the junction left unmatched. From germline, CDR1 is MNHNS and CDR2 SASEGT. The CDR3 has 17 residues. The CDR3 nucleotides read TGTGCCAGCAGCCTAAGTTTGGGGGACAGAGGAGACACTGAAGCTTTCTTT. The encoded protein is CASSLSLGDRGDTEAFF.

The chain employs TRBV5-4 and TRBJ1-1; D perhaps matches TRBD1 (5 bases). Germline V gene data show CDR1 as SGHNT and CDR2 as YYREEE (reference sequence). This CDR3 comprises 16 residues. Trimming took 6 bases from V and 0 from J, leaving 18 bases between them. This chain's CDR3 is CASIPSVGGMNTEAFF. Written as DNA, the CDR3 is TGTGCCAGCATCCCTTCGGTTGGGGGAATGAACACTGAAGCTTTCTTT.

The chain combines TRBV29-1 with TRBJ1-3, with D possibly TRBD1 on 5 matching bases. This CDR3 is 17 amino acids long. V gave up 7 bases and J gave up 0 bases, with 22 bases separating them. Germline V lookup: CDR1 SQVTM, CDR2 ANQGSEA. The CDR3 here is CSARLPTGRNSGNTIYF. CDR3 DNA sequence: TGCAGCGCTCGACTCCCAACGGGACGGAACTCTGGAAACACCATATATTTT.

The chain has TRBV18 and TRBJ2-7; 7 positions match TRBD1. The trim removed 3 bases at V and 2 bases at J, leaving 7 bases unmatched. This CDR3 has 15 residues. Looked up from germline, CDR1 is KGHSH and CDR2 is LQKENI. For the CDR3, the DNA is TGTGCCAGCTCACCCCGACAGGGTGTAACCTACGAGCAGTACTTC. Its translation is CASSPRQGVTYEQYF. The whole variable domain, filled in from reference TRBV18 and TRBJ2-7, reads NAGVMQNPRHLVRRRGQEARLRCSPMKGHSHVYWYRQLPEEGLKFMVYLQKENIIDESGMPKERFSAEFPKEGPSILRIQQVVRGDSAAYFCASSPRQGVTYEQYFGPGTRLTVT.

This clonotype was seen only a few times. The CDR3 DNA reads TGTGCCAGCAGCGAGACCGCCGGGCCCGAAGGGACCCAGTACTTC. It is translated as CASSETAGPEGTQYF. This chain connects TRBV9 to TRBJ2-5; D unresolved. The CDR3 has 15 residues. CDR1 SGDLS and CDR2 YYNGEE come from the germline V gene. V was pared by 3 bases and J by 7 bases, with 19 bases between.

This clonotype was picked up many times. The CDR3 bases are TGTGCCAGCCGACTTAGGGGCATCTATGGCTACACCTTC. It yields the protein CASRLRGIYGYTF. J is TRBJ1-2 and V is TRBV28; perhaps TRBD1 as D (5 bases). V gave up 8 bases and J gave up 4 bases, with 14 bases separating them. Germline-derived CDR1 and CDR2 are MDHEN and SYDVKM. The CDR3 loop spans 13 amino acids.

This clonotype was counted a few times. The rearrangement uses TRBV6-4 and TRBJ1-2; D perhaps matches TRBD1 (6 bases). Trimming cost V 6 bases and J 4 bases, with 12 bases left between them. This CDR3 has 13 residues. Per germline, CDR1 MRHNA and CDR2 SNTAGT. The CDR3 loop is CASSLGTPYGYTF. The CDR3 coding sequence is TGTGCCAGCAGCCTGGGGACACCCTATGGCTACACCTTC.

At least ten counts were recorded for this clonotype. This chain joins TRBV7-2 and TRBJ1-1, with D maybe TRBD1 (5 bases). The CDR3 runs 14 residues. Per the germline V gene, CDR1 is SGHTA and CDR2 is FQGNSA. V was clipped by 7 bases and J by 5 bases, with 17 bases between them. CDR3 bases: TGTGCCAGCACGTTTTCGGGGGGAAAAACTGAAGCTTTCTTT. Translated, it gives CASTFSGGKTEAFF.

This clonotype was seen at least ten times. The V call is TRBV20-1, the J call TRBJ2-3; TRBD2 aligns across 7 bases. The V and J ends lost 4 bases and 2 bases, in that order; junction bases with no gene match: 3. The CDR3 runs to 13 residues. From germline, CDR1 is DFQATT and CDR2 SNEGSKA (reference sequence). CDR3 region: CSAMGGYTDTQYF. The DNA of the CDR3 is TGCAGTGCTATGGGGGGGTACACAGATACGCAGTATTTT.

The sample holds many counts of this clonotype. The chain employs TRBV20-1 and TRBJ2-6, with D unresolved. The CDR3 consists of 12 residues. The V end lost 6 bases, the J end lost 1 base, and 4 bases lay between the germline ends. Germline-derived CDR1 and CDR2 are DFQATT and SNEGSKA (reference sequence). CDR3 in DNA: TGCAGTGCCCAGTCTGGGGCCAACGTCCTGACTTTC. Its translation is CSAQSGANVLTF.

This clonotype was recorded many times. The CDR3 DNA is TGTGCCTGGAGACATATGGGTCTCAACCCTGAAGCTTTCTTT. This translates into CAWRHMGLNPEAFF. This chain uses TRBV30 with TRBJ1-1, with D unresolved. The CDR3 is 14 amino acids. Trimming removed 3 bases at V and 6 bases at J, with 17 bases between. CDR1 GTSNPN and CDR2 SVGIG come from the germline V gene (reference sequence).

The chain couples TRBV20-1 to TRBJ2-5; D uncertain. Trimming removed 1 base at V and 5 bases at J, with 14 bases between. The CDR3 contains 14 residues. Germline CDR1 and CDR2: DFQATT and SNEGSKA (reference sequence). The DNA of the CDR3 is TGCAGTGCTAGAGTTCGGTGGACGGTGGAGACCCAGTACTTC. As protein: CSARVRWTVETQYF.

This clonotype was seen many times. The V and J genes are TRBV2 and TRBJ2-3; TRBD2 matches at 11 bases. V trimming: 7 bases; J trimming: 2 bases; junction bases outside the gene matches: 17. The CDR3 totals 19 residues. CDR1 and CDR2 from the germline V gene are SNHLY and FYNNEI. The CDR3 region has the DNA TGTGCCAGCATTCATGTGCTAGCGGGAGGCCACCGGTCCACAGATACGCAGTATTTT. Translated: CASIHVLAGGHRSTDTQYF.

This clonotype was detected many times. This sequence joins TRBV18 and TRBJ2-1, with D perhaps matching TRBD2 (5 bases). Germline V gene data show CDR1 as KGHSH and CDR2 as LQKENI. The CDR3 has 15 amino acids. V lost 1 base to trimming and J lost 3 bases, with 10 bases between them. The CDR3 coding sequence is TGTGCCAGCTCACCACGTCAGAGGGACTACAATGAGCAGTTCTTC. Its protein is CASSPRQRDYNEQFF.

The sample holds many counts of this clonotype. This chain links TRBV20-1 with TRBJ2-5, with D perhaps matching TRBD1 (5 bases). CDR3 length: 12 amino acids. Germline V gene data show CDR1 as DFQATT and CDR2 as SNEGSKA (reference sequence). Between the trimmed V and J ends, which lost 4 bases and 2 bases, there was a span of 8 bases. CDR3: CSAMQGQETQYF. In nucleotides, the CDR3 is TGCAGTGCTATGCAGGGACAAGAGACCCAGTACTTC.